Below are 30 T cell receptor beta chains sequenced from a single sample in a study of shared clonotypes between healthy human individuals. TCRdb keeps only in-frame clones here, not all; method: immunoSEQ multiplex PCR. The sample has some 2.1 million clones, roughly 95% seen once. In the naive CD8 group, cells lacked CD45RO and were positively selected for CCR7, so terminally differentiated effector memory CD45RA+ cells were left out. The sequenced material came from naive CD8+ T cells from PBMCs. The receptor set was obtained from a man in his late teens or twenties in good health. Some clones in this sample may be carry-over from other donors' samples.

V and J are TRBV7-6 and TRBJ1-2; tentatively, D is TRBD1 (6 bases). Trimming removed 5 bases at V and 8 bases at J, with 12 bases between. This CDR3 region has 12 residues. Germline V gives CDR1 SGHVS, CDR2 FNYEAQ. CDR3 sequence (DNA): TGTGCCAGCAGCCCCGACGGGGGCGGCTACACCTTC. Protein product: CASSPDGGGYTF.

The CDR3 region has the DNA TGCGCCAGCAGCCACCGGACTAGCGGGCGGGCCATCGGGGAGCTGTTTTTT. Translating gives CASSHRTSGRAIGELFF. V is TRBV4-1 and J is TRBJ2-2; 11 bases are shared with TRBD2. Germline CDR1 MGHRA, CDR2 YSYEKL. The CDR3 totals 17 residues. With 3 bases clipped from V and 7 bases from J, the junction kept 10 bases outside the gene matches.

The rearrangement links TRBV7-9 to TRBJ1-2; 7 bases map to TRBD1. The CDR3 is made up of 16 amino acids. V lost 4 bases, J lost 0 bases, and 8 bases stayed unmatched. Germline V lookup: CDR1 SEHNR, CDR2 FQNEAQ (reference sequence). For the CDR3, the DNA is TGTGCCAGCAGCTCCGGGACAGCAAGCACTAACTATGGCTACACCTTC. It translates to CASSSGTASTNYGYTF.

Comments on this clone: Compared with germline, one end of the junction differs, possibly owing to a read error. V is TRBV6-6 and J is TRBJ1-1; D possibly corresponds to TRBD1 (5 bases). CDR3 length: 13 residues. Germline loops: CDR1 MNHNY, CDR2 SVGAGI (reference sequence). CDR3 sequence reads: CASKIGANAEAFF. DNA for the CDR3: TGTGCCAGCAAGATCGGGGCGAACGCTGAAGCTTTCTTT.

The V call is TRBV11-2, the J call TRBJ2-1, with 7 nucleotides matching TRBD1. The germline V gene has CDR1 SGHAT and CDR2 FQNNGV. The trim removed 2 bases at V and 5 bases at J, leaving 3 bases unmatched. This CDR3 has 14 residues. CDR3 in DNA: TGTGCCAGCAGCTTATCAGGGGGTAACAATGAGCAGTTCTTC. Its protein product is CASSLSGGNNEQFF. Looking up the rest from reference TRBV11-2 and TRBJ2-1 gives the full variable domain: EAGVAQSPRYKIIEKRQSVAFWCNPISGHATLYWYQQILGQGPKLLIQFQNNGVVDDSQLPKDRFSAERLKGVDSTLKIQPAKLEDSAVYLCASSLSGGNNEQFFGPGTRLTVL.

V gene TRBV11-2 combines with J gene TRBJ1-1, with D unresolved. The germline CDR1 and CDR2 sequences are SGHAT and FQNNGV. Deletions cut 1 base from V and 1 base from J, with 4 bases between. CDR3 length: 13 amino acids. The chain's CDR3 is CASSLVWNTEAFF. For the CDR3, the DNA is TGTGCCAGCAGCTTAGTTTGGAACACTGAAGCTTTCTTT.

This clone occurred a few times. The chain uses TRBV2 and TRBJ2-2; D is unclear. Trimming took 6 bases from V and 5 from J, leaving 7 bases between them. CDR1 and CDR2 from the germline V gene are SNHLY and FYNNEI. The CDR3 spans 12 residues. CDR3 DNA: TGTGCCAGCAGGGCTGGTACCGGGGAGCTGTTTTTT. Encoded protein: CASRAGTGELFF.

The chain is built from TRBV7-9 and TRBJ2-5, with 9 bases matching TRBD2. CDR3 length equals 15 residues. Germline assignment: CDR1 SEHNR and CDR2 FQNEAQ (reference sequence). V lost 5 bases to trimming and J lost 2 bases; unmatched junction nucleotides: 6. CDR3 DNA sequence: TGTGCCAGCAGCCTCGGGACTAGCAAGCAAGAGACCCAGTACTTC. It specifies CASSLGTSKQETQYF.

The J gene is TRBJ1-5, the V gene TRBV19; D uncertain. The CDR3 is 13 amino acids. V lost 3 bases, J lost 11 bases, and 14 bases lay in between. Per germline, CDR1 LNHDA and CDR2 SQIVND (reference sequence). The CDR3 here is CASSMTGPQAQHF. In DNA, the CDR3 is TGTGCCAGTAGTATGACGGGTCCGCAGGCCCAGCATTTT. The full variable domain, rest sourced from reference TRBV19 and TRBJ1-5, is DGGITQSPKYLFRKEGQNVTLSCEQNLNHDAMYWYRQDPGQGLRLIYYSQIVNDFQKGDIAEGYSVSREKKESFPLTVTSAQKNPTAFYLCASSMTGPQAQHFGDGTRLSIL.

The chain employs TRBV12-2 and TRBJ1-3; whether TRBD1, the table's D call, matches the DNA was not checked. TRBV12-2 is listed as a pseudogene. The CDR3 covers 16 residues. The CDR3 coding sequence is TGTGCAAGTCGCCCACAGGCCGGTAACTCTGGAAACACCATATATTTT. Its protein is CASRPQAGNSGNTIYF.

The chain employs TRBV19 and TRBJ2-5, with D possibly matching TRBD2 (5 bases). CDR3 length: 14 residues. V shed 2 bases and J shed 5 bases, with 12 bases lying between them. From germline, CDR1 is LNHDA and CDR2 SQIVND (reference sequence). CDR3 in DNA: TGTGCCAGTAGTATATCCGGACTTGAGGAGACCCAGTACTTC. It translates to CASSISGLEETQYF. Full variable domain (missing parts from reference TRBV19 and TRBJ2-5): DGGITQSPKYLFRKEGQNVTLSCEQNLNHDAMYWYRQDPGQGLRLIYYSQIVNDFQKGDIAEGYSVSREKKESFPLTVTSAQKNPTAFYLCASSISGLEETQYFGPGTRLLVL.

CDR3 region: CASSLVPLAGYSYNEQFF. CDR3 DNA: TGTGCCAGCAGCTTAGTCCCACTAGCAGGGTACTCCTACAATGAGCAGTTCTTC. V usage is TRBV11-2 and J usage is TRBJ2-1; the D gene is possibly TRBD2 (6 bases). The V end was cut by 1 base, the J end by 0 bases, with 16 bases between. The CDR3 covers 18 residues. Germline V lookup: CDR1 SGHAT, CDR2 FQNNGV.

This clone is a singleton in its sample. The chain links TRBV7-2 to TRBJ2-7, with 9 bases aligning to TRBD2. The CDR3 consists of 15 residues. Trimming removed 1 base from V and 3 bases from J; junction bases left unmatched: 4. The germline V gene encodes CDR1 SGHTA and CDR2 FQGNSA. The CDR3 sequence: CASSLVSGSIYEQYF. CDR3 coding DNA: TGTGCCAGCAGCTTAGTTAGCGGGAGCATCTACGAGCAGTACTTC.

The rearrangement uses TRBV2 and TRBJ2-7, with D possibly matching TRBD2 (5 bases). V dropped 7 bases and J dropped 4 bases, with 17 bases sitting between them. The CDR3 has 14 residues. The germline V gene has CDR1 SNHLY and CDR2 FYNNEI. The CDR3 here is CASKFVGRVYEQYF. CDR3 coding DNA: TGTGCCAGCAAGTTCGTAGGGCGGGTGTACGAGCAGTACTTC.

The V gene is TRBV10-3, the J gene TRBJ1-3; D is uncertain. The CDR3 is 16 residues long. CDR1 is ENHRY and CDR2 is SYGVKD in the germline V gene. Deletions cut 3 bases from V and 4 bases from J, with 16 bases between. CDR3 DNA sequence: TGTGCCATCAGTGACCATACCAAAATTGGGGGAAACACCATATATTTT. This sequence encodes CAISDHTKIGGNTIYF.

V usage is TRBV5-1 and J usage is TRBJ2-1; D is undetermined. This CDR3 has 14 amino acids. The V end was cut by 2 bases, the J end by 8 bases, with 14 bases between. Per germline, CDR1 SGHRS and CDR2 YFSETQ. CDR3 in amino acids: CASSLYGPGDEQFF. DNA for the CDR3: TGCGCCAGCAGCTTATATGGCCCTGGTGATGAGCAGTTCTTC.

Here the CDR3 reads CASSPVGGTPRYEQYF. The CDR3 nucleotides read TGCGCCAGCAGTCCCGTAGGCGGGACGCCGCGATACGAGCAGTACTTC. The chain is built from TRBV5-1 and TRBJ2-7, with a tentative D call TRBD2 (6 bases). Germline CDR1 SGHRS, CDR2 YFSETQ. This CDR3 has 16 amino acids. Deletions cut 5 bases from V and 4 bases from J, with 22 bases between. The whole variable domain, remainder taken from reference TRBV5-1 and TRBJ2-7, is KAGVTQTPRYLIKTRGQQVTLSCSPISGHRSVSWYQQTPGQGLQFLFEYFSETQRNKGNFPGRFSGRQFSNSRSEMNVSTLELGDSALYLCASSPVGGTPRYEQYFGPGTRLTVT.

The rearrangement joins TRBV2 to TRBJ2-2; tentative D call: TRBD1 (6 bases). In germline, CDR1 is SNHLY, CDR2 FYNNEI. V dropped 6 bases and J dropped 6 bases, with 14 bases sitting between them. The CDR3 has 14 amino acids. Written as DNA, the CDR3 is TGTGCCAGCAGCGTTACAGGGTTCCCCGGGGAGCTGTTTTTT. Its translation is CASSVTGFPGELFF.

This chain uses TRBV6-5 with TRBJ2-4; TRBD2 matches 7 bases. This CDR3 spans 14 amino acids. V gave up 10 bases and J gave up 4 bases; unmatched junction bases: 10. CDR1 and CDR2 (germline): MNHEY, SVGAGI. The CDR3 reads CATSGAGGKNIQYF. CDR3 sequence (DNA): TGTGCCACAAGCGGGGCCGGGGGAAAAAACATTCAGTACTTC.

This chain uses TRBV4-1 with TRBJ2-3; possible D gene TRBD2, 6 bases. This CDR3 is built from 12 residues. Trimming removed 4 bases at V and 14 bases at J, with 16 bases between. Germline V gene data show CDR1 as MGHRA and CDR2 as YSYEKL. The CDR3 loop is CASSPSGRSLYF. The CDR3 nucleotides are TGCGCCAGCAGCCCAAGCGGGCGTTCCCTGTATTTT.

The chain has TRBV10-3 and TRBJ2-5; D call uncertain. CDR3 length equals 15 residues. The V end was cut by 3 bases, the J end by 4 bases, with 15 bases between. Germline CDR1 is ENHRY and CDR2 is SYGVKD. The CDR3 reads CAISDFGFGGETQYF. The CDR3 bases are TGTGCCATCAGTGACTTTGGGTTTGGCGGAGAGACCCAGTACTTC.

As concerns this clone: At the DNA level, this CDR3 is encoded by other sequences in the same sample as well. The V call is TRBV2, the J call TRBJ2-5, with TRBD1 matching over 7 bases. The CDR3 is made up of 14 amino acids. Unmatched junction bases numbered 5, after V lost 6 bases and J lost 1 base. Germline CDR1 and CDR2: SNHLY and FYNNEI. Here the CDR3 DNA reads TGTGCCAGCAGCGAACGGACAGGCCAAGAGACCCAGTACTTC. It yields the protein CASSERTGQETQYF. Full variable domain (rest looked up from reference TRBV2 and TRBJ2-5): EPEVTQTPSHQVTQMGQEVILRCVPISNHLYFYWYRQILGQKVEFLVSFYNNEISEKSEIFDDQFSVERPDGSNFTLKIRSTKLEDSAMYFCASSERTGQETQYFGPGTRLLVL.

On this clone itself: This CDR3 is also generated by other DNA sequences in the sample. CDR3: CASSLGVMNTEAFF. The CDR3 bases are TGTGCCAGCAGTTTAGGGGTCATGAACACTGAAGCTTTCTTT. V gene TRBV27 combines with J gene TRBJ1-1; no clear D. Germline assignment: CDR1 MNHEY and CDR2 SMNVEV (reference sequence). The CDR3 contains 14 residues. V shed 2 bases and J shed 0 bases, with 7 bases lying between them.

V is TRBV9 and J is TRBJ2-3; 8 bases fit TRBD2. Germline assignment: CDR1 SGDLS and CDR2 YYNGEE. The CDR3 covers 15 residues. V trimming: 2 bases; J trimming: 2 bases; junction bases outside the gene matches: 4. CDR3 sequence: CASSVLAGTTDTQYF. Here the CDR3 DNA reads TGTGCCAGCAGCGTTTTAGCGGGGACCACAGATACGCAGTATTTT.

The sample holds one count of this clone. This rearrangement joins TRBV27 to TRBJ2-1, with 8 bases fitting TRBD2. The CDR3 is 13 amino acids. J lost 7 bases, V lost 8 bases, and 7 bases had no gene match. Germline V CDR1 and CDR2: MNHEY, SMNVEV (reference sequence). In nucleotides, the CDR3 is TGTGCCAGCGGACCGGGACTAGGGAATGAGCAGTTCTTC. This sequence encodes CASGPGLGNEQFF.

This rearrangement joins TRBV7-2 to TRBJ1-2; the match to TRBD1 covers 9 bases. The CDR3 is 15 amino acids. J lost 6 bases, V lost 1 base, and 6 bases had no gene match. Germline-derived CDR1 and CDR2 are SGHTA and FQGNSA. The CDR3 nucleotides read TGTGCCAGCAGCTTAGGACAGGGGGGAACAAATGGCTACACCTTC. Translated, it gives CASSLGQGGTNGYTF.

The chain joins TRBV19 to TRBJ1-5; tentative D call: TRBD1 (5 bases). The CDR3 consists of 14 residues. V lost 4 bases, J lost 5 bases, and 12 bases lay in between. Germline V CDR1 and CDR2: LNHDA, SQIVND (reference sequence). The CDR3 sequence: CASSTRDWDQPQHF. The CDR3 DNA reads as TGTGCCAGTAGTACCCGGGACTGGGATCAGCCCCAGCATTTT.

This sequence joins TRBV27 and TRBJ2-3, with TRBD2 matching over 10 bases. The ends lost 4 bases at V and 4 bases at J; junction bases unmatched: 8. The germline V gene encodes CDR1 MNHEY and CDR2 SMNVEV (reference sequence). The CDR3 is 16 amino acids. The CDR3 sequence is CASSSPLAGDADTQYF. The CDR3 coding sequence is TGTGCCAGCAGTTCCCCCCTAGCGGGAGATGCAGATACGCAGTATTTT.

The V gene is TRBV5-1, the J gene TRBJ1-2; perhaps TRBD1 as D (5 bases). Germline loops: CDR1 SGHRS, CDR2 YFSETQ. The length of the CDR3 is 15 residues. V lost 1 base and J 4 bases, leaving 14 bases between the germline ends. The CDR3 region has the DNA TGCGCCAGCAGCTTGAATCTGGGACTGCCCTATGGCTACACCTTC. This codes for CASSLNLGLPYGYTF. The full variable domain, completed using reference TRBV5-1 and TRBJ1-2, is KAGVTQTPRYLIKTRGQQVTLSCSPISGHRSVSWYQQTPGQGLQFLFEYFSETQRNKGNFPGRFSGRQFSNSRSEMNVSTLELGDSALYLCASSLNLGLPYGYTFGSGTRLTVV.

The V call is TRBV7-9, the J call TRBJ1-2; perhaps TRBD1 as D (5 bases). Per germline, CDR1 SEHNR and CDR2 FQNEAQ (reference sequence). The CDR3 contains 12 residues. V shed 5 bases and J shed 6 bases, with 10 bases lying between them. CDR3 residues: CASSAPGNGYTF. CDR3 sequence (DNA): TGTGCCAGCAGCGCACCAGGGAATGGCTACACCTTC.